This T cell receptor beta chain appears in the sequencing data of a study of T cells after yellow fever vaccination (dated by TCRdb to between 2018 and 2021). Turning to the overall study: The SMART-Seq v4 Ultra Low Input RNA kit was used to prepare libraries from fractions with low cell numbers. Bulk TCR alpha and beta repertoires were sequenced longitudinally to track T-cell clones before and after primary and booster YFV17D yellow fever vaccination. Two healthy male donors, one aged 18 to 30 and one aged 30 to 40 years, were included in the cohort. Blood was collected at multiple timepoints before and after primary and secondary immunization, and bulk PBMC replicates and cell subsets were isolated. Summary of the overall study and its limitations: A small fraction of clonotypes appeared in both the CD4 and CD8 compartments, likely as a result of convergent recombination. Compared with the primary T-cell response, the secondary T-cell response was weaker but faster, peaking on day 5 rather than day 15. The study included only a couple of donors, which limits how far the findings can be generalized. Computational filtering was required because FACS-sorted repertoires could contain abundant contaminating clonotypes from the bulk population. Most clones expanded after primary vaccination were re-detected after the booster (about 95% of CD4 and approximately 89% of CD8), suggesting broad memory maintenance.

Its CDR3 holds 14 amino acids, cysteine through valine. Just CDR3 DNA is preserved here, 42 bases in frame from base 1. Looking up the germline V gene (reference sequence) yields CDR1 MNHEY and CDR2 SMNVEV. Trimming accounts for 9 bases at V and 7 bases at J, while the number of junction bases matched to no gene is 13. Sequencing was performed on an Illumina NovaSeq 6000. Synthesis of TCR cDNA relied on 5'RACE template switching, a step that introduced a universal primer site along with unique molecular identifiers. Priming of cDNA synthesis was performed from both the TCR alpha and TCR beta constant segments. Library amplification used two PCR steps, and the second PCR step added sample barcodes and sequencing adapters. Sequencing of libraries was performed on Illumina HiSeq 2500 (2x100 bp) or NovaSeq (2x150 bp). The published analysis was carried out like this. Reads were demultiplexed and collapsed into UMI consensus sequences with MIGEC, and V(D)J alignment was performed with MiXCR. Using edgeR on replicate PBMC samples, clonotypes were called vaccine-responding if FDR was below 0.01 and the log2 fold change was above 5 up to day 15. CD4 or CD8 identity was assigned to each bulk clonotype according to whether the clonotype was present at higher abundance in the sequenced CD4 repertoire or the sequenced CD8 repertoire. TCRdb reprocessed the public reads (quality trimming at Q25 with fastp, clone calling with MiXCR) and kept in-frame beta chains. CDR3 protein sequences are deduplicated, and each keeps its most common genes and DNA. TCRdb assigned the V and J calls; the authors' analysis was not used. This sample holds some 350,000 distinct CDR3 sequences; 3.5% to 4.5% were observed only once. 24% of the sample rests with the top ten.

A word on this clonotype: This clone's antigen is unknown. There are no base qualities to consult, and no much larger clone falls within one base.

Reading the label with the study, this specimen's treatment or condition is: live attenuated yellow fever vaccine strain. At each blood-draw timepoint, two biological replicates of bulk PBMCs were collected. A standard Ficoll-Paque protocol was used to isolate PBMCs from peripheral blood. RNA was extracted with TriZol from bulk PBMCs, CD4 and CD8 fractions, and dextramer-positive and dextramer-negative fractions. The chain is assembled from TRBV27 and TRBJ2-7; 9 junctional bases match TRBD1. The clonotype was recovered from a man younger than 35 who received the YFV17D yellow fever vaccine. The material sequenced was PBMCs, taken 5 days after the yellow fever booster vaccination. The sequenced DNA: TGTGCCAGTCAGAGATACAGGGGGCGGTGGGAGCAGTACGTC. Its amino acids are CASQRYRGRWEQYV.